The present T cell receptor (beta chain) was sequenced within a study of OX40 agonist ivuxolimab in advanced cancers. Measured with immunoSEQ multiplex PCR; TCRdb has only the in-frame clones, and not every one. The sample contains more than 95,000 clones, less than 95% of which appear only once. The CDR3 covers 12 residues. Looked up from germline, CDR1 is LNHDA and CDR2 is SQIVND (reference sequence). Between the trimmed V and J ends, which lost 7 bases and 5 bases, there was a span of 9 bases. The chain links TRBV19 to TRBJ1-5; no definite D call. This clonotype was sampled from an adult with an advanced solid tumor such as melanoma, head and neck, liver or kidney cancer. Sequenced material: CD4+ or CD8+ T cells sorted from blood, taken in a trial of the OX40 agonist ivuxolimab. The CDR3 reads CASKEPYQPQHF. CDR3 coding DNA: TGTGCCAGTAAGGAGCCCTATCAGCCCCAGCATTTT. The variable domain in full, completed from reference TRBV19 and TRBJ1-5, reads DGGITQSPKYLFRKEGQNVTLSCEQNLNHDAMYWYRQDPGQGLRLIYYSQIVNDFQKGDIAEGYSVSREKKESFPLTVTSAQKNPTAFYLCASKEPYQPQHFGDGTRLSIL.